These T cell receptor beta chains were read from a single sample in a study of T cell changes during pregnancy in multiple sclerosis. Assay: immunoSEQ multiplex PCR; the TCRdb copy retains only in-frame clones and omits some. The sample gives some 55,000 clones, approximately 87% of which show up once; roughly 5% is in the top ten. The source material was peripheral blood from another person, used as feeder cells. The receptors were sampled from a human donor whose cells served as feeder cells for cultures in a pregnancy study. Each CDR3 is given with its conserved first and last residue. The D gene is left open where the match is weak. Not all rows give a size; the values are once, few, many and, for expanded clones, a class.

v_gene: TRBV9
j_gene: TRBJ1-1
d_gene: TRBD1
abundance: .
CDR3nt: TGTGCCAGCAGCGTAGAGGACAGGGTCGTGAACACTGAAGCTTTCTTT
CDR3aa: CASSVEDRVVNTEAFF

v_gene: TRBV27
j_gene: TRBJ2-5
d_gene: TRBD2
abundance: .
CDR3nt: TGTGCCAGCAGTTTAATGGGACTAGCGGGAGCCCAAGAGACCCAGTACTTC
CDR3aa: CASSLMGLAGAQETQYF

v_gene: TRBV10-3
j_gene: TRBJ2-3
d_gene: .
abundance: .
CDR3nt: TGTGCCATCACTAGCGGCACAGATACGCAGTATTTT
CDR3aa: CAITSGTDTQYF

v_gene: TRBV19
j_gene: TRBJ1-5
d_gene: .
abundance: .
CDR3nt: TGTGCCAGTAGTATATTGGGGCCCAATCAGCCCCAGCATTTT
CDR3aa: CASSILGPNQPQHF

v_gene: TRBV6-6
j_gene: TRBJ1-2
d_gene: .
abundance: .
CDR3nt: TGTGCCAGCAGAATCGATCACAACTATGGCTACACCTTC
CDR3aa: CASRIDHNYGYTF

v_gene: TRBV5-5
j_gene: TRBJ1-4
d_gene: .
abundance: .
CDR3nt: TGTGCCAGCAGCCCGCGGACCGGGGCAACTAATGAAAAACTGTTTTTT
CDR3aa: CASSPRTGATNEKLFF

v_gene: TRBV7-3
j_gene: TRBJ2-1
d_gene: .
abundance: .
CDR3nt: TGTGCCAGCAGTCCCGGGACTTTCCTGTTGCAGTTCTTC
CDR3aa: CASSPGTFLLQFF

v_gene: TRBV2
j_gene: TRBJ1-2
d_gene: .
abundance: .
CDR3nt: TGTGCCAGCGGTGGGCAGAGCCCTAACTATGGCTACACCTTC
CDR3aa: CASGGQSPNYGYTF

v_gene: TRBV9
j_gene: TRBJ1-1
d_gene: .
abundance: .
CDR3nt: TGTGCCAGCAGCGTAGCGAGGGACACTGAAGCTTTCTTT
CDR3aa: CASSVARDTEAFF

v_gene: TRBV9
j_gene: TRBJ1-1
d_gene: TRBD1
abundance: .
CDR3nt: TGTGCCAGCAGCGTAGTGGACAGGGGGTTCACTGAAGCTTTCTTT
CDR3aa: CASSVVDRGFTEAFF

v_gene: TRBV19
j_gene: TRBJ1-3
d_gene: .
abundance: .
CDR3nt: TGTGCCAGTAGTATACCGGGGAACTCTGGAAACACCATATATTTT
CDR3aa: CASSIPGNSGNTIYF

v_gene: TRBV7-2
j_gene: TRBJ1-1
d_gene: .
abundance: .
CDR3nt: TGTGCCAGCAGCTTGTATCAGAACACTGAAGCTTTCTTT
CDR3aa: CASSLYQNTEAFF

v_gene: TRBV27
j_gene: TRBJ2-3
d_gene: TRBD2
abundance: .
CDR3nt: TGTGCCAGCAGTTTAATCCCCCCTGCTAGCGGGAGGGGAGATACGCAGTATTTT
CDR3aa: CASSLIPPASGRGDTQYF

v_gene: TRBV11-2
j_gene: TRBJ1-3
d_gene: .
abundance: .
CDR3nt: TGTGCCAGCAGCTTACGGAGCTCTGGAAACACCATATATTTT
CDR3aa: CASSLRSSGNTIYF

v_gene: TRBV5-1
j_gene: TRBJ2-3
d_gene: .
abundance: .
CDR3nt: TGCGCCAGCAGCTTCTCACAGGGCCGCGGGGGAGATACGCAGTATTTT
CDR3aa: CASSFSQGRGGDTQYF

v_gene: TRBV12-5
j_gene: TRBJ2-5
d_gene: TRBD1
abundance: .
CDR3nt: TGTGCTAGTGCGTCCGGGACAGGAATACTAGAGACCCAGTACTTC
CDR3aa: CASASGTGILETQYF

v_gene: TRBV6-5
j_gene: TRBJ1-6
d_gene: .
abundance: .
CDR3nt: TGTGCCACCCTCCCGGAACTGGGGTTTGGACCCCTCCACTTT
CDR3aa: CATLPELGFGPLHF

v_gene: TRBV5-1
j_gene: TRBJ2-1
d_gene: TRBD2
abundance: .
CDR3nt: TGCGCCAGCAGCTTGGCCAGCGGGACTAGCAAAGAGCAGTTCTTC
CDR3aa: CASSLASGTSKEQFF

v_gene: TRBV19
j_gene: TRBJ2-2
d_gene: .
abundance: .
CDR3nt: TGTGCCAGTAGTATCGTTTACGGGGGCGAGGGCACCGGGGAGCTGTTTTTT
CDR3aa: CASSIVYGGEGTGELFF

v_gene: TRBV10-3
j_gene: TRBJ2-2
d_gene: .
abundance: few
CDR3nt: TGTGCCATCAGTGAGTCGACAGAGATGAACACCGGGGAGCTGTTTTTT
CDR3aa: CAISESTEMNTGELFF

v_gene: TRBV10-3
j_gene: TRBJ2-1
d_gene: TRBD2
abundance: .
CDR3nt: TGTGCCACCTTAGCGGGAGTCTCCTACAATGAGCAGTTCTTC
CDR3aa: CATLAGVSYNEQFF

v_gene: TRBV6-1
j_gene: TRBJ2-7
d_gene: .
abundance: .
CDR3nt: TGTGCCAGCAGTGAAGGGGTCGGTAATTTGTACGAGCAGTACTTC
CDR3aa: CASSEGVGNLYEQYF

v_gene: TRBV5-4
j_gene: TRBJ2-7
d_gene: TRBD2
abundance: .
CDR3nt: TGTGCCAGCAGCACGGGGGGGCCTGAGGAGGAGCAGTACTTC
CDR3aa: CASSTGGPEEEQYF

v_gene: TRBV19
j_gene: TRBJ2-2
d_gene: .
abundance: once
CDR3nt: TGTGCCAGTACCAACCACGGGGAATGGGACTTTTCCGGGGAGCTGTTTTTT
CDR3aa: CASTNHGEWDFSGELFF

v_gene: TRBV15
j_gene: TRBJ2-7
d_gene: .
abundance: once
CDR3nt: TGTGCCACCAGCAGAGATGGGCAAACCTACGAGCAGTACTTC
CDR3aa: CATSRDGQTYEQYF

v_gene: TRBV7-3
j_gene: TRBJ2-6
d_gene: .
abundance: .
CDR3nt: TGTGCCAGCAGCTTAGGCATGACCTCTGGGGCCAACGTCCTGACTTTC
CDR3aa: CASSLGMTSGANVLTF

v_gene: TRBV5-4
j_gene: TRBJ1-5
d_gene: .
abundance: .
CDR3nt: TGTGCCAGCAGCTTGCTCAGGGGCGATTATAGCAATCAGCCCCAGCATTTT
CDR3aa: CASSLLRGDYSNQPQHF

v_gene: TRBV7-2
j_gene: TRBJ1-2
d_gene: .
abundance: .
CDR3nt: TGTGCCAGCAGCACACGCCAGGGGCACTATGGCTACACCTTC
CDR3aa: CASSTRQGHYGYTF

v_gene: TRBV19
j_gene: TRBJ1-1
d_gene: .
abundance: .
CDR3nt: TGTGCCAGTTCGCCGTATTCGGGGCCGAACACTGAAGCTTTCTTT
CDR3aa: CASSPYSGPNTEAFF

v_gene: TRBV19
j_gene: TRBJ1-1
d_gene: TRBD1
abundance: .
CDR3nt: TGTGCCAGTAGTCTAAGACAGGGTCGTAACACTGAAGCTTTCTTT
CDR3aa: CASSLRQGRNTEAFF

v_gene: TRBV4-1
j_gene: TRBJ2-1
d_gene: .
abundance: .
CDR3nt: TGCGCCAGCAGCCCCCGGGGGGGGACAGGCTACAATGAGCAGTTCTTC
CDR3aa: CASSPRGGTGYNEQFF

v_gene: TRBV20-1
j_gene: TRBJ2-1
d_gene: .
abundance: .
CDR3nt: TGCAGTGCTAGATTGTCACAAGAGTTCTTC
CDR3aa: CSARLSQEFF

v_gene: TRBV14
j_gene: TRBJ2-1
d_gene: .
abundance: .
CDR3nt: TGTGCCAGCAGCCAAGAGACGGGGGTTATCTACAATGAGCAGTTCTTC
CDR3aa: CASSQETGVIYNEQFF

v_gene: TRBV6-5
j_gene: TRBJ1-2
d_gene: .
abundance: .
CDR3nt: TGTGCCAGCAGTTACTCCGGGACATTCTATGGCTACACCTTC
CDR3aa: CASSYSGTFYGYTF

v_gene: TRBV19
j_gene: TRBJ2-1
d_gene: .
abundance: .
CDR3nt: TGTGCCAGTAGTCGAGAGGGTGAGCAGTTCTTC
CDR3aa: CASSREGEQFF

v_gene: TRBV5-1
j_gene: TRBJ1-3
d_gene: .
abundance: .
CDR3nt: TGCGCCAGCAGCTTGGAGTATGGAAACACCATATATTTT
CDR3aa: CASSLEYGNTIYF

v_gene: TRBV6-1
j_gene: TRBJ2-4
d_gene: TRBD2
abundance: .
CDR3nt: TGTGCCAGCAGTGAACTAGCGGGGGGCCCAAACATTCAGTACTTC
CDR3aa: CASSELAGGPNIQYF

v_gene: TRBV19
j_gene: TRBJ1-1
d_gene: .
abundance: .
CDR3nt: TGTGCCAGTAGTCCTCCGGCGGGGGCATGGAACACTGAAGCTTTCTTT
CDR3aa: CASSPPAGAWNTEAFF

v_gene: TRBV10-3
j_gene: TRBJ1-5
d_gene: .
abundance: .
CDR3nt: TGTGCCATCAGTGAACAAGGCGGGAATCAGCCCCAGCATTTT
CDR3aa: CAISEQGGNQPQHF

v_gene: TRBV5-1
j_gene: TRBJ2-1
d_gene: .
abundance: .
CDR3nt: TGCGCCAGCAGCTTGGTGGGGGCCTATGAGCAGTTCTTC
CDR3aa: CASSLVGAYEQFF

v_gene: TRBV11-2
j_gene: TRBJ2-3
d_gene: TRBD2
abundance: .
CDR3nt: TGTGCCAGCAGCTTCACTAGCGGGGCTAGCACAGATACGCAGTATTTT
CDR3aa: CASSFTSGASTDTQYF

v_gene: TRBV9
j_gene: TRBJ2-1
d_gene: .
abundance: .
CDR3nt: TGTGCCAGCAGCTACTCGGGCTCCTACAATGAGCAGTTCTTC
CDR3aa: CASSYSGSYNEQFF

v_gene: TRBV4-3
j_gene: TRBJ2-5
d_gene: .
abundance: .
CDR3nt: TGCGCCAGCAGCCAAGATAGGGGAGAGACCCAGTACTTC
CDR3aa: CASSQDRGETQYF

v_gene: TRBV6-6
j_gene: TRBJ2-1
d_gene: .
abundance: .
CDR3nt: TGTGCCAGCAGTTACTCGATGAAAAGCAATGAGCAGTTCTTC
CDR3aa: CASSYSMKSNEQFF

v_gene: TRBV6-1
j_gene: TRBJ1-6
d_gene: .
abundance: .
CDR3nt: TGTGCCACCCCGGGCCTCAATAATTCACCCCTCCACTTT
CDR3aa: CATPGLNNSPLHF